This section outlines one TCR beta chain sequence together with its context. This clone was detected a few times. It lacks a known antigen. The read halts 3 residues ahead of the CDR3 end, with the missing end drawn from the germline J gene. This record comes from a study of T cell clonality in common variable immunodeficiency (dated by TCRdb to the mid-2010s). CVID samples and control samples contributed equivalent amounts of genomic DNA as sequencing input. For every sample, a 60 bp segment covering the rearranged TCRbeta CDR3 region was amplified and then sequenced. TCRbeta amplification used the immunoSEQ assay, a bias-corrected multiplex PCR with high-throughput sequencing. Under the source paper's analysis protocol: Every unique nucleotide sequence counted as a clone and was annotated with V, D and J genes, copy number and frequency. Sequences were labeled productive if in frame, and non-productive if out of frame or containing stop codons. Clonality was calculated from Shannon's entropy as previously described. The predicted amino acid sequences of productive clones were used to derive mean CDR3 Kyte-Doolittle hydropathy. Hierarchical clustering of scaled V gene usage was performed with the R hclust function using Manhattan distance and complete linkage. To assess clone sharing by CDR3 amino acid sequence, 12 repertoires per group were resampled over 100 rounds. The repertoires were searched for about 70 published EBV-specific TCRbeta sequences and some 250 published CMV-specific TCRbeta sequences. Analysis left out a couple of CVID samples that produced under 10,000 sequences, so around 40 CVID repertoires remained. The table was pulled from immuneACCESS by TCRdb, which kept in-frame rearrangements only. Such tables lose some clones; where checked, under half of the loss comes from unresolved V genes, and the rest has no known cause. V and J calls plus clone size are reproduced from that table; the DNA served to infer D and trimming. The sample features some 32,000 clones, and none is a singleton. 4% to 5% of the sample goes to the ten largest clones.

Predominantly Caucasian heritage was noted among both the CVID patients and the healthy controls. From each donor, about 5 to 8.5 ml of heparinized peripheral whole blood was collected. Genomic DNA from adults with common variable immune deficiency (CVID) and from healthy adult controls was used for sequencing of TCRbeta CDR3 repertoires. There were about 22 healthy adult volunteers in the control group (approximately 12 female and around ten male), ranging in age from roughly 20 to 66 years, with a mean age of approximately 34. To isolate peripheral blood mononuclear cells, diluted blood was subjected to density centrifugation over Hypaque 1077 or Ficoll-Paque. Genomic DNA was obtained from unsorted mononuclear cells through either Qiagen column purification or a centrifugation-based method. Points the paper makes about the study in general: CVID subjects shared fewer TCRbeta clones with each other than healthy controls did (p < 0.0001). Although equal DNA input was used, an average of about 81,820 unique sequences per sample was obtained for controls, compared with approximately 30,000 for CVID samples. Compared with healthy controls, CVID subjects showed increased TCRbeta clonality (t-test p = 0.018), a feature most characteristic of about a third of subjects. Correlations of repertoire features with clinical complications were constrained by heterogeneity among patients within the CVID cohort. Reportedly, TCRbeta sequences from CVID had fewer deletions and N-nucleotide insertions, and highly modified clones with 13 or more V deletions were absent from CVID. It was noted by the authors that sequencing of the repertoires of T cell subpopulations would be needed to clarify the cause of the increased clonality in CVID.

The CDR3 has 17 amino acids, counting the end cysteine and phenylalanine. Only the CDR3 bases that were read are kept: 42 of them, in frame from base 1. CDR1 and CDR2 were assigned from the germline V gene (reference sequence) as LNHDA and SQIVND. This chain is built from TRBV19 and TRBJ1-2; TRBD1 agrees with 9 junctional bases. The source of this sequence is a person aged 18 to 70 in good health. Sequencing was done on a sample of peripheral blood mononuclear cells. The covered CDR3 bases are TGTGCCAGTAGTTCGGGACAGGGACAAAGCTCCTACAATGAC. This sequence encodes CASSSGQGQSSYND. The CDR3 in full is CASSSGQGQSSYNDYTF.